The source of this T cell receptor (beta chain) is a study of molecular identifiers for immune sequencing clone quantification (dated by TCRdb to the late 2010s). Regarding the research as a whole: In a replicate experiment, RNA from around 18,000 or 91,000 naive CD8 T cells was split into five aliquots, four of which were sequenced. This methods study benchmarked molecular-identifier clustering-based TCR repertoire sequencing (MIDCIRS) and TCR RNA copy counting, using CD8 T cells to do so.

Beyond this particular receptor, the publication reports: The naive libraries included spiked-in Jurkat TCR RNA (approximately 11 copies' worth), and this RNA is not part of the donor repertoire. Modeling estimated 2.5 to 3.5 recovered TCR RNA copies per cell, compared with about ten by digital PCR, which implies roughly 30% capture efficiency. Even against a background of around 900,000 naive CD8 T cells, spiked-in Jurkat TCR RNA amounting to a single cell's worth was reported to be detectable. When barcode sub-clustering was omitted, TCR diversity was inflated by chimeric consensus sequences, with chimeras reaching as high as 47%. Clones above 20 RNA copies held over 99% of molecules in CMV-specific effector cells but under 1% in naive cells. Highly expanded clone sizes could be underestimated because identical TCR molecules may share a barcode.

Points on this clonotype: What antigen it recognizes has not been identified. One end of the junction varies from germline; a read error may be responsible.

Naive CD8 T cell libraries were made from approximately 22,000 to 940,000 sorted cells using 10%, 30% or 50% of purified RNA. On a BD FACSAria II, naive CD8 T cells were FACS-sorted as CD8+CD4-CCR7+CD45RA+ and collected into RLT Plus buffer. To test detection sensitivity, Jurkat RNA equivalent to over 8 TCR copies was spiked into samples of roughly 20,000-1,000,000 naive CD8 T cells. CD8 T cells were enriched with RosetteSep CD8+ T Cell Enrichment Cocktail and Ficoll-Paque, followed by ACK red cell lysis. According to the germline V gene, CDR1 reads SGHVS and CDR2 reads FNYEAQ. Inclusive of the bounding cysteine and phenylalanine, the CDR3 is 13 residues long. CDR3 DNA only is kept here, 39 bases in frame from base 1. Libraries were constructed by PCR. Sequenced using an Illumina HiSeq 4000. Bulk TCR libraries were generated as previously described, with the TCR primers listed in Table S5 used. Purification of total RNA was performed with the Qiagen AllPrep DNA/RNA kit. Before analysis, reads from multiple sequencing runs of the same library were pooled. As for how the authors treated the data: Reads were retained only if the reads had an exact TCR constant sequence, and the retained reads were trimmed to 150 nt and grouped according to their 12-nt molecular barcodes. Reads in each barcode group were sub-clustered using a 15% Levenshtein threshold, and a quality-weighted consensus sequence was built for each RNA molecule. Non-functional sequences were excluded, and lower-count sequences lying one edit away from another sequence were also excluded. Based on fitting two negative binomial distributions, any barcode sub-cluster with under 20% of the maximum read count was discarded. TCRdb reanalyzed the raw reads on its own, using fastp at Q25 for trimming and MiXCR for clone calling, and kept in-frame beta chains. Under each unique CDR3 protein, matching rows form one entry showing the most common genes and DNA. The V and J calls, along with clone size, are taken from TCRdb and not from the paper's own processing. This sample holds 88,000 or so distinct CDR3 sequences; 21% were observed only once. The biggest ten clones account for roughly 1% of the sample.

The chain couples TRBV7-6 to TRBJ2-7; 10 nucleotides in the junction match TRBD1. The TCR originated in a human donor in good health. Some libraries in this study had Jurkat cell RNA spiked in. The sequenced sample was naive CD8+ T cells from blood, with Jurkat cell RNA spiked in. The sample's cell subset or site label, decoded: FACS-sorted CD8+CD4-CCR7+CD45RA+ naive T cells. The CDR3 reads CAGSRGTGDEQYF. In nucleotides, the sequence is TGTGCCGGCAGCCGGGGGACAGGGGACGAGCAGTACTTC.